This T cell receptor beta chain appears in the sequencing data of a study of T cells in localized non-small cell lung cancer (dated by TCRdb to 2018 to 2020). About the investigation overall: T cell repertoires of 200 to 250 early-stage NSCLC patients were analyzed, with tumors being compared against uninvolved tumor-adjacent lungs. All 220 or so NSCLC patients in the cohort were treatment-naive and had localized lung tumors that were resected. Of the NSCLC patients, around 130 were male and roughly 110 were female, and the mean age was approximately 66 years.

TCR beta CDR3 regions were sequenced from DNA using the immunoSEQ Assay. In the source study's methods: To compute T cell density, TCR beta template counts were normalized to usable DNA, which was estimated by amplifying housekeeping genes. Richness was estimated with the preseqR package, extrapolating to 400,000 templates for PBMC samples and 120,000 templates for tissue samples. Clonality was taken to be one minus Pielou's evenness. To identify tissue-enriched TCRs, differential abundance testing was run on productive amino-acid clonotypes with a minimum total count of 5 and an alpha of 0.1. The Jaccard Index and the Morisita Overlap Index were used to quantify repertoire overlap between compartments. TCR beta CDR3s were clustered by GLIPH together with public tetramer-defined viral CDR3s, and at least three viral sequences plus V-gene enrichment were required for viral motifs. TCRdb obtained this table from immuneACCESS and retained in-frame rearrangements with V and J assigned. These tables miss some clones; where compared with another copy, unresolved V genes account for less than half of the shortfall, and the remainder is unexplained. That table gives V, J and clone size, and the DNA gave D and trimming. The sample table records roughly 26,000 clones; approximately 91% of these occur just once. The ten largest clones add up to roughly an eighth of the sample.

Study-level results and caveats: Of the top 100 tumor clones, a median of approximately 60 were detected in paired uninvolved adjacent lung; roughly 29 were also among that lung's top 100. Because multi-region tumor sequencing was not done, intratumor heterogeneity could not be ruled out. Because of the exploratory design, TCR variables were selected using unadjusted p-values without false-discovery rate correction. Higher T cell density in blood was associated with longer overall survival, whereas higher clonality in adjacent lung was associated with shorter survival. The highest T cell clonality was observed in uninvolved tumor-adjacent lung, where clonality exceeded that of tumor, suggesting that antigenic responses were more focused in uninvolved tumor-adjacent lung.

A word on this clone: Its target antigen remains unknown. No much larger clonotype is one base removed from it; base qualities were not supplied.

At diagnosis, tumor, uninvolved tumor-adjacent lung and peripheral blood were collected and then preserved as a mix of FFPE and fresh-frozen material. For TCR repertoire profiling, the blood samples were analyzed as peripheral blood mononuclear cells. In the germline V gene (reference sequence), CDR1 corresponds to DFQATT and CDR2 to SNEGSKA. Spanning cysteine to phenylalanine, the CDR3 consists of 11 amino acids. Of all the DNA, just the CDR3 is kept, 33 bases in frame from base 1. Deletion took 6 bases off V and 3 bases off J, with a span of 8 bases between the germline ends. This specimen consisted of peripheral blood, obtained before any cancer treatment. The receptor's source is a female donor aged 60 or older with stage II squamous cell lung carcinoma. The rearrangement combines TRBV20-1 with TRBJ2-5; the D element might be TRBD1 or TRBD2, as each aligns at 5 bases. The nucleotides read TGCAGTGCACTAGGGGAAGAGACCCAGTACTTC. This sequence encodes CSALGEETQYF.